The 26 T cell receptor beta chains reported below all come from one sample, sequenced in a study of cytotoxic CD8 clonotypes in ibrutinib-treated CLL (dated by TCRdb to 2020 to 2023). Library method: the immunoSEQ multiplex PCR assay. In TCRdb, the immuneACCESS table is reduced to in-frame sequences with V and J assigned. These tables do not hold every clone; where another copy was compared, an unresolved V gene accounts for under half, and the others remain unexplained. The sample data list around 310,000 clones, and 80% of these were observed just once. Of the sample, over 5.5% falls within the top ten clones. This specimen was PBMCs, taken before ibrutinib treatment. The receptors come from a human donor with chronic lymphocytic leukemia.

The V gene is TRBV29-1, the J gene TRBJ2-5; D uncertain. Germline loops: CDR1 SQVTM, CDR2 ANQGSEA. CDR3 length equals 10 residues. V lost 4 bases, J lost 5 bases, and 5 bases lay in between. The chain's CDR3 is CSVALETQYF. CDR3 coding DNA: TGCAGCGTTGCGTTGGAGACCCAGTACTTC.

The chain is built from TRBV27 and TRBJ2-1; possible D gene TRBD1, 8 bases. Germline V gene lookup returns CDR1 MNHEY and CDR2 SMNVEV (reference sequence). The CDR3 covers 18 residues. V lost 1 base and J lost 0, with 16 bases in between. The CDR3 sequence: CASSLLQGGSNSYNEQFF. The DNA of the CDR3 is TGTGCCAGCAGTTTATTACAGGGGGGGAGTAACTCCTACAATGAGCAGTTCTTC.

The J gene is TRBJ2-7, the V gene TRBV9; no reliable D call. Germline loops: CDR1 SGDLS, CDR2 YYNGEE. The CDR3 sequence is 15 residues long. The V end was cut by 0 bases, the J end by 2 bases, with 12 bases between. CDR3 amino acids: CASSVGLLPAYEQYF. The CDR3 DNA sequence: TGTGCCAGCAGCGTAGGGCTTCTTCCCGCCTACGAGCAGTACTTC.

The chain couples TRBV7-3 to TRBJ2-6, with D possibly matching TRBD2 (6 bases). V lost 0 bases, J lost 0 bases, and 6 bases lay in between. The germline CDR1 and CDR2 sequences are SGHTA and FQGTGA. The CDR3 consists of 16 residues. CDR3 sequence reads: CASSLTRDSGANVLTF. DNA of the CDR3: TGTGCCAGCAGCTTAACGCGGGACTCTGGGGCCAACGTCCTGACTTTC.

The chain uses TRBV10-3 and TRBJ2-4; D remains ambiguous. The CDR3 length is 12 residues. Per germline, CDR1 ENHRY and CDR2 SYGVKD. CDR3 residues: CASGPAKNIQYF. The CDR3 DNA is TGTGCGTCCGGACCAGCCAAAAACATTCAGTACTTC.

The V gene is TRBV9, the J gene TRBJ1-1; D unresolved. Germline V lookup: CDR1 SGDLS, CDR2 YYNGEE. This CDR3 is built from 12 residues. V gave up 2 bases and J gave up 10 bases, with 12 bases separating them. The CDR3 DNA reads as TGTGCCAGCAGCGTCGGGCCCCACGGAGCTTTCTTT. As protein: CASSVGPHGAFF. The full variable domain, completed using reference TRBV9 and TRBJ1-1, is DSGVTQTPKHLITATGQRVTLRCSPRSGDLSVYWYQQSLDQGLQFLIQYYNGEERAKGNILERFSAQQFPDLHSELNLSSLELGDSALYFCASSVGPHGAFFGQGTRLTVV.

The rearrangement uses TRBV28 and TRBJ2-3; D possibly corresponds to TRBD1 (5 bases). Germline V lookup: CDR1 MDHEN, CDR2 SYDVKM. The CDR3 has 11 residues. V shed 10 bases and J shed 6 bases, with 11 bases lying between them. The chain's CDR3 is CAIQGIDTQYF. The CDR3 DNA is TGTGCCATCCAGGGTATCGATACGCAGTATTTT.

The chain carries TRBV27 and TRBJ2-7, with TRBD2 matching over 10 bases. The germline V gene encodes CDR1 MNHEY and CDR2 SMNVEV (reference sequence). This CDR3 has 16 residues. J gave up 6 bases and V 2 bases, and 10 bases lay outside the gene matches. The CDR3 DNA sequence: TGTGCCAGCAGTTTACAAAATCTAGCGGGAGTTTTCGAGCAGTACTTC. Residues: CASSLQNLAGVFEQYF.

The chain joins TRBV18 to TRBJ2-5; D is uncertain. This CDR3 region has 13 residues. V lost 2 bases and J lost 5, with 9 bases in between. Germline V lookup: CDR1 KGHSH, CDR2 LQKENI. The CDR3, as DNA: TGTGCCAGCTCACCAGAGATTTTCGAGACCCAGTACTTC. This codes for CASSPEIFETQYF.

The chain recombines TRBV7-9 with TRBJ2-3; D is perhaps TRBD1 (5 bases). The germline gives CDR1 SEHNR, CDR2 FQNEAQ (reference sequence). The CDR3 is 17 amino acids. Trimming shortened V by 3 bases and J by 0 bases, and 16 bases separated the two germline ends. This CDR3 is CASSFLRDSISTDTQYF. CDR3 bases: TGTGCCAGCAGCTTCCTCAGGGATTCTATAAGCACAGATACGCAGTATTTT. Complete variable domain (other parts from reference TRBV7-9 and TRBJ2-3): DTGVSQNPRHKITKRGQNVTFRCDPISEHNRLYWYRQTLGQGPEFLTYFQNEAQLEKSRLLSDRFSAERPKGSFSTLEIQRTEQGDSAMYLCASSFLRDSISTDTQYFGPGTRLTVL.

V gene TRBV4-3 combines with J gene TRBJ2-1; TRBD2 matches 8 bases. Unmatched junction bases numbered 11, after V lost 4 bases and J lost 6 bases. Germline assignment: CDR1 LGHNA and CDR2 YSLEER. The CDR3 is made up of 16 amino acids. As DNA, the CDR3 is TGCGCCAGCAGCCTATCCACCGCGGGAGGTGTCAATGAGCAGTTCTTC. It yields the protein CASSLSTAGGVNEQFF.

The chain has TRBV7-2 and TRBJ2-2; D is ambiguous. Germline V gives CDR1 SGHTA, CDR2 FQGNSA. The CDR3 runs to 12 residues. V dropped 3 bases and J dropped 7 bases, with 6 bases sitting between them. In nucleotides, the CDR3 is TGTGCCAGCAGCTTTGGAGACGGGGAGCTGTTTTTT. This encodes CASSFGDGELFF.

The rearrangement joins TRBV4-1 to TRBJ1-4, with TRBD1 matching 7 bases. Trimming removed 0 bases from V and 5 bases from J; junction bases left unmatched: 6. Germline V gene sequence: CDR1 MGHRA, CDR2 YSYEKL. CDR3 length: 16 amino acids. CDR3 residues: CASSQEGQGGNEKLFF. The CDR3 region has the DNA TGCGCCAGCAGCCAAGAGGGCCAGGGGGGGAATGAAAAACTGTTTTTT.

This chain's CDR3 is CASSTRLAGADTQYF. The CDR3 DNA is TGTGCCAGCAGCACGAGACTAGCGGGAGCAGATACGCAGTATTTT. The V call is TRBV7-9, the J call TRBJ2-3; 12 bases line up with TRBD2. J gave up 4 bases and V 5 bases, and 4 bases lay outside the gene matches. This CDR3 has 15 amino acids. Germline lookup yields CDR1 SEHNR and CDR2 FQNEAQ (reference sequence).

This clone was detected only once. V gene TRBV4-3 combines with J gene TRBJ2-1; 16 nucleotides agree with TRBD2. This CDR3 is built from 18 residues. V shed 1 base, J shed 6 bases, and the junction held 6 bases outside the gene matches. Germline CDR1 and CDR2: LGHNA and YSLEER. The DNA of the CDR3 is TGCGCCAGCAGCCAAGTCGGGACTAGCGGGAGGGGGTCCAATGAGCAGTTCTTC. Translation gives CASSQVGTSGRGSNEQFF.

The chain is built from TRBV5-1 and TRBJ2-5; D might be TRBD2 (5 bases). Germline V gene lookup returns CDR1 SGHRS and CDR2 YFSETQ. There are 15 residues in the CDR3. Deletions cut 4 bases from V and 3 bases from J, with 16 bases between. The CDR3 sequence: CASSTLRGAEETQYF. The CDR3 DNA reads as TGCGCCAGCAGCACCCTCCGGGGAGCGGAAGAGACCCAGTACTTC.

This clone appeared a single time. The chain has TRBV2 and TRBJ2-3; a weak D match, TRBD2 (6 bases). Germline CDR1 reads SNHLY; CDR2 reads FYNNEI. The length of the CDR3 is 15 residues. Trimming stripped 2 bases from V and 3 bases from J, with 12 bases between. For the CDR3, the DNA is TGTGCCAGCAGTGAACCGGGAGCTGGTACAGATACGCAGTATTTT. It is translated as CASSEPGAGTDTQYF. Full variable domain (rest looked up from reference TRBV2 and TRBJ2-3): EPEVTQTPSHQVTQMGQEVILRCVPISNHLYFYWYRQILGQKVEFLVSFYNNEISEKSEIFDDQFSVERPDGSNFTLKIRSTKLEDSAMYFCASSEPGAGTDTQYFGPGTRLTVL.

The chain's CDR3 is CASSKTTGYTEAFF. CDR3 DNA sequence: TGTGCCAGCAGCAAAACAACAGGGTACACTGAAGCTTTCTTT. V usage is TRBV7-2 and J usage is TRBJ1-1; a possible D gene is TRBD1 (6 bases). V lost 5 bases, J lost 3 bases, and 13 bases lay in between. The CDR3 is 14 residues long. The germline V gene encodes CDR1 SGHTA and CDR2 FQGNSA. The variable domain in full, completed from reference TRBV7-2 and TRBJ1-1, reads GAGVSQSPSNKVTEKGKDVELRCDPISGHTALYWYRQSLGQGLEFLIYFQGNSAPDKSGLPSDRFSAERTGGSVSTLTIQRTQQEDSAVYLCASSKTTGYTEAFFGQGTRLTVV.

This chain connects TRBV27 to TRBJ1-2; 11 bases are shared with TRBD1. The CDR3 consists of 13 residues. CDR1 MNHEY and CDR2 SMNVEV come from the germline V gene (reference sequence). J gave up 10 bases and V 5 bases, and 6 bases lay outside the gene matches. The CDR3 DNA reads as TGTGCCAGCAGTCGGACAGGGGGCGATTTCTACACCTTC. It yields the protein CASSRTGGDFYTF.

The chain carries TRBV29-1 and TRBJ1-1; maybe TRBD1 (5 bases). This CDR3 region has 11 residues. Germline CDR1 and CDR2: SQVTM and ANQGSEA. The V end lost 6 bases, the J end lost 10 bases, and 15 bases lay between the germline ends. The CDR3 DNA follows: TGCAGCGTCGGCGAGACAGCAGTAGCTTTCTTT. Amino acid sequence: CSVGETAVAFF.

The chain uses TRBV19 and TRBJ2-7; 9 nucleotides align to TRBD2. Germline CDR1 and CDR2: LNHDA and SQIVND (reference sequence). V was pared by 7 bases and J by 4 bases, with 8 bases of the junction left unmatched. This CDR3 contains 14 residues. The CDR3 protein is CASNSQAGGYEQYF. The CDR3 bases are TGTGCCAGTAACTCTCAAGCGGGAGGTTACGAGCAGTACTTC.

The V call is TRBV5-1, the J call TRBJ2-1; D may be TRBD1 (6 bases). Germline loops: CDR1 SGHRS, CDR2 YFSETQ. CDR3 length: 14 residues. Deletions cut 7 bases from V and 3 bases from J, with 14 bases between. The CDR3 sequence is CASGMRGGYNEQFF. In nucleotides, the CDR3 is TGCGCCAGCGGGATGCGAGGGGGCTACAATGAGCAGTTCTTC.

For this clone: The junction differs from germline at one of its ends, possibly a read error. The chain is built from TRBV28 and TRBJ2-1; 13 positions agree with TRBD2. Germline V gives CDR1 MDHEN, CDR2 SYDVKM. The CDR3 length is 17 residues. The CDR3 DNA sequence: TGTGCCAGCAGTCAACGAACTAAACTAGGACTAGCGGGAGTAGGAGTCTTC. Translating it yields CASSQRTKLGLAGVGVF.

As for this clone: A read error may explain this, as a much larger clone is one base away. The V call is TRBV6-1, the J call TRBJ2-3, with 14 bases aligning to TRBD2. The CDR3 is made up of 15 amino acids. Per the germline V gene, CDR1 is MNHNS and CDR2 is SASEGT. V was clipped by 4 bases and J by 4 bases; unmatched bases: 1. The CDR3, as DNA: TGTGCCAGCAGTGGACTAGCGGGAGGGCCAGATACGCAGTATTTT. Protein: CASSGLAGGPDTQYF.

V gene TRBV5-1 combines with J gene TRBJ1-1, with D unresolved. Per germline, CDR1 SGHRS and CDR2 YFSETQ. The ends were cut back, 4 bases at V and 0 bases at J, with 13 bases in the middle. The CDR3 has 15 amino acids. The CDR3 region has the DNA TGCGCCAGCAGCCAGGCCCATAAGATGAACACTGAAGCTTTCTTT. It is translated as CASSQAHKMNTEAFF.

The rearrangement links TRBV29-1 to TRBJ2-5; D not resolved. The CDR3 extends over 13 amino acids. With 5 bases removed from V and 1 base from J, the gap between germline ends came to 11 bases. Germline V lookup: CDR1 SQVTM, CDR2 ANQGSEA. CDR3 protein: CSVKGRLQETQYF. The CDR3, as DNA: TGCAGCGTTAAAGGCCGCCTCCAAGAGACCCAGTACTTC.